The source of this T cell receptor (beta chain) is a study of blood T cells in healthy people across ages. From germline, CDR1 is MDHEN and CDR2 SYDVKM. The CDR3 spans 15 residues. The germline V and J ends were trimmed by 5 bases and 2 bases, with 13 bases remaining between them. Then a second PCR, running roughly 7 to 11 cycles, was carried out with a sample-barcoded 5' primer and a J-beta primer mix. TCRdb re-analysed the 5' RACE reads in MiXCR, keeping a single row per CDR3 protein. The data show about 1.8 million distinct CDR3 sequences, with around half seen just once and more than 2% held by the top ten.

The TCR originated in a woman aged 40 to 50 in good health. The gene calls are TRBV28 and TRBJ2-4; the D gene is possibly TRBD1 (6 bases). The sequenced sample was blood. The CDR3 nucleotides read TGTGCCAGCAGTACCTCAGGGGTACCCAAAAACATTCAGTACTTC. The encoded protein is CASSTSGVPKNIQYF.